The present entry profiles one TCR beta chain with its context. No antigen is known for it. Base quality data are lacking; no much larger clone is found one base away. Whole blood was collected in K2EDTA tubes by collaborating institutions according to the institutions' own protocols. For TCRbeta analysis, collaborators shipped samples as frozen whole blood, isolated PBMCs, or DNA extracted from either of those sample types. These data belong to a study of blood T cell repertoires in COVID-19 (dated by TCRdb to the early 2020s). About the full investigation: Samples from collaborators originated in the United States, Italy and Spain and spanned both the acute and convalescent phases of COVID-19. The prospective study material was composed of cDNA or gDNA derived from T cells, B-cell-depleted T cells, or PBMCs. Deeply sampled blood TCRbeta repertoires from subjects exposed to, actively infected with, or recovered from COVID-19 were included in the dataset. The repertoires were released in a freely available public database meant as a resource for research on the immune response to SARS-CoV-2. Samples were obtained from the ongoing ImmuneRACE study (first 160 participants) and from over 1,000 subjects provided by 6 global collaborators. The sample metadata nearly always contained a de-identified subject ID, COVID-19 status, age in years and sex. Where available, HLA class I and class II types were obtained from metadata supplied by the sample provider rather than from assay-based typing. Overall study results and their limits: The quantity of clinical and demographic metadata differed by source and by participant and was supplied without curation.

For CDR1 and CDR2, the germline V gene lists SGHRS and YFSETQ. Inclusive of the bounding cysteine and phenylalanine, the CDR3 is 16 residues long. The read is trimmed to its CDR3 DNA, 48 bases read in frame from base 1. The germline ends are 18 bases apart after V is trimmed by 4 bases and J by 3 bases. The immunoSEQ Assay, a bias-controlled multiplex PCR, was used to amplify TCRbeta CDR3 regions from genomic DNA. The study's processing was this. Within the assay, amplification of reference gene primers was used to estimate how many nucleated cells each sample contained. To quantify the absolute abundance of each unique TCRbeta CDR3 rearrangement, sequence reads were collapsed and filtered. For each sample, productive Simpson clonality was calculated as the square root of Simpson's diversity index over productive rearrangements. Held by TCRdb, this immuneACCESS table contains in-frame sequences only and omits some clones. Under half of the omission traces to an unresolved V gene where checked; the cause of the rest is unknown. V and J calls and clone size come straight from that table; D and trimming were deduced from the DNA. This sample is represented by 150,000 or so clones; about 73% of them were singletons. Roughly 1.7% of the sample is in the top ten clones.

The chain is encoded by TRBV5-1 joined to TRBJ2-3, with the D gene call left open. Sequencing was performed on peripheral blood. The TCR was taken from a man older than 75 with acute or convalescent COVID-19. Here is the DNA: TGCGCCAGCAGCACGGGTGCCGTCGGGTGGACAGATACGCAGTATTTT. It encodes CASSTGAVGWTDTQYF.